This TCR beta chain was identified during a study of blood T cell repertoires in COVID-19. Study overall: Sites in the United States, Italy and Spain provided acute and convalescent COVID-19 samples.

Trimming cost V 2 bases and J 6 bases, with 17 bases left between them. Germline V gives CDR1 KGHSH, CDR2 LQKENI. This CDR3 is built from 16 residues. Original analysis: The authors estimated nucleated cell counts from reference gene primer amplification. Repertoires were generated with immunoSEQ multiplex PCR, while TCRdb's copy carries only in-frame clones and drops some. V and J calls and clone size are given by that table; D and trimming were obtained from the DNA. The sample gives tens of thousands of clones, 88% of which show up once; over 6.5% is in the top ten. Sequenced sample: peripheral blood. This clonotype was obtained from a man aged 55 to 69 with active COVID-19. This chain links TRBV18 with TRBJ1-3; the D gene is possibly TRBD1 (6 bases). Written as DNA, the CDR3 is TGTGCCAGCTCACCAAATCGGCGCCAGGGGTCAAACACCATATATTTT. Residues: CASSPNRRQGSNTIYF. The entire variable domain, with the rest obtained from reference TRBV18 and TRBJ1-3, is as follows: NAGVMQNPRHLVRRRGQEARLRCSPMKGHSHVYWYRQLPEEGLKFMVYLQKENIIDESGMPKERFSAEFPKEGPSILRIQQVVRGDSAAYFCASSPNRRQGSNTIYFGEGSWLTVV.